This TCR beta chain was sequenced in a study of CD8 T cells in ankylosing spondylitis. Germline values: CDR1 MGHDK, CDR2 SYGVNS. CDR3 length: 17 residues. Trimming left V 2 bases short and J 0 bases short, with 13 bases between. Study outcomes and limitations: Seemingly distinctive of ankylosing spondylitis blood was a TCR beta motif formed by eight highly homologous variants. Disease-associated clones were CD8+ and fairly uncommon in peripheral blood. Reportedly, significant enrichment of disease-linked clones occurred in matched ankylosing spondylitis synovial fluid.

This clonotype appeared a few times. The antigen remains undetermined. In making TCR beta libraries, quantitative 5'-RACE with molecular barcodes was used. TCRdb processed the 5' RACE reads anew with MiXCR; each CDR3 protein has one entry. The sample contains roughly 700,000 distinct CDR3 sequences, 15% to 20% of which appear only once. The receptor was derived from a male donor with ankylosing spondylitis. This rearrangement joins TRBV25-1 to TRBJ2-2; D is tentatively TRBD1 or TRBD2 (5 bases each). Input material: blood, either unsorted or a sorted T cell fraction (not recorded which). The CDR3 sequence is CASSEGGSGTNTGELFF. The CDR3 DNA reads TGTGCCAGCAGTGAAGGGGGTTCAGGGACGAACACCGGGGAGCTGTTTTTT. The entire variable domain, with the rest obtained from reference TRBV25-1 and TRBJ2-2, is as follows: EADIYQTPRYLVIGTGKKITLECSQTMGHDKMYWYQQDPGMELHLIHYSYGVNSTEKGDLSSESTVSRIRTEHFPLTLESARPSHTSQYLCASSEGGSGTNTGELFFGEGSRLTVL.